These T cell receptor beta chains were read from a single sample in a study of blood T cells in healthy people across ages. TCRdb reprocessed the 5' RACE reads with MiXCR, giving one entry per CDR3 protein. Of 550,000 to 750,000 distinct CDR3 sequences in the sample, 21% were seen once. Material for sequencing was blood. These receptors were obtained from a man between 70 and 80 years old in good health. CDR3s include the opening cysteine and the closing phenylalanine or tryptophan. A D gene is named only where the DNA matches it firmly. Some rows mark clone size as missing; the rest say once, few, many or name a class of expanded clone.

J gene | V gene | D gene | clone size | CDR3 DNA | CDR3 protein
TRBJ2-1 | TRBV11-2 | TRBD1 | NA | TGTGCCAGCAGCAACGACAGGGGGACCTACAATGAGCAGTTCTTC | CASSNDRGTYNEQFF
TRBJ2-1 | TRBV6-5 | NA | NA | TGTGCCAGCAAACGGGCGGCTGATTACAATGAGCAGTTCTTC | CASKRAADYNEQFF
TRBJ2-3 | TRBV20-1 | TRBD2 | few | TGCAGTGCTCCCCGGGGTAGCGGGAGTGCAGATACGCAGTATTTT | CSAPRGSGSADTQYF
TRBJ2-5 | TRBV6-5 | TRBD1 | NA | TGTGCCAGCAGTTATCGGGACAGGGGTGAGCAGTACTTC | CASSYRDRGEQYF
TRBJ2-5 | TRBV25-1 | NA | many | TGTGCCAGCAGTGATTCGACTGAAGAGACCCAGTACTTC | CASSDSTEETQYF
TRBJ1-5 | TRBV25-1 | NA | NA | TGTGCCAGCAGTGAATCTAGGGTCGGGGGGAATCAGCCCCAGCATTTT | CASSESRVGGNQPQHF
TRBJ2-1 | TRBV6-5 | TRBD1 | NA | TGTGCCAGCAGACGCGACAGGGGCGATGAGCAGTTCTTC | CASRRDRGDEQFF
TRBJ1-2 | TRBV21-1 | NA | NA | TGTGCCAGCAGCAAAGAAGTCTCGGGGGAGAACTATGGCTACACCTTC | CASSKEVSGENYGYTF
TRBJ1-2 | TRBV12-3/TRBV12-4 | TRBD1 | few | TGTGCCAGCAGTAGTCAGGGGGCGATGCTGACCTATGGCTACACCTTC | CASSSQGAMLTYGYTF
TRBJ1-1 | TRBV29-1 | NA | NA | TGCAGCGTTGGAGGGATTTCTTTCGACACTGAAGCTTTCTTT | CSVGGISFDTEAFF
TRBJ2-5 | TRBV27 | NA | NA | TGTGCCAGCAGTTTAGAAAGAGGACAGCAAGAGACCCAGTACTTC | CASSLERGQQETQYF
TRBJ2-5 | TRBV7-2 | TRBD2 | NA | TGTGCCAGCAGCTTAGTTCCTAGCGGGAAACAGACCCAGTACTTC | CASSLVPSGKQTQYF
TRBJ2-5 | TRBV7-6 | NA | NA | TGTGCCAGCAGCTCCGGTGGAAGGGTTCAAGAGACCCAGTACTTC | CASSSGGRVQETQYF
TRBJ2-1 | TRBV7-9 | TRBD2 | few | TGTGCCAGCAGCGTGACTAGCGGGATGGGAAATGAGCAGTTCTTC | CASSVTSGMGNEQFF
TRBJ2-2 | TRBV2 | NA | many | TGTGCCAGCAGCCTTGGACTTACGAACACCGGGGAGCTGTTTTTT | CASSLGLTNTGELFF
TRBJ2-5 | TRBV29-1 | NA | NA | TGCAGCGTGATCGGGTTACAAGAGACCCAGTACTTC | CSVIGLQETQYF
TRBJ2-1 | TRBV24-1 | NA | few | TGTGCCACCAGTGATTGGAAAGCGAGCCATGAGCAGTTCTTC | CATSDWKASHEQFF
TRBJ2-5 | TRBV7-3 | NA | few | TGTGCCAGCAGCTTAAATGGGGGAAACCTCCAAGAGACCCAGTACTTC | CASSLNGGNLQETQYF
TRBJ2-1 | TRBV10-3 | TRBD2 | few | TGTGCCATCAGCACGGGACTAGCGGACAATGAGCAGTTCTTC | CAISTGLADNEQFF
TRBJ2-7 | TRBV5-5 | NA | NA | TGTGCCAGCAGTGAGGCAGGGTGGGTCAACGAGCAGTACTTC | CASSEAGWVNEQYF
TRBJ2-7 | TRBV7-6 | NA | few | TGTGCCAGCAGCTTTACAGGGTTCCACGAGCAGTACTTC | CASSFTGFHEQYF
TRBJ2-5 | TRBV7-7 | NA | few | TGTGCTAGCAGCCCAGCGGGGACATATGAGACCCAGTACTTC | CASSPAGTYETQYF
TRBJ2-3 | TRBV12-3/TRBV12-4 | NA | NA | TGTGCCAGCAGTTTAAGGGTAACAGATACGCAGTATTTT | CASSLRVTDTQYF
TRBJ2-4 | TRBV19 | TRBD2 | NA | TGTGCCAGTAGTATAGCCGCAGCGGGGGAAGCCAAAAACATTCAGTACTTC | CASSIAAAGEAKNIQYF
TRBJ2-7 | TRBV9 | NA | few | TGTGCCAGCAGCGTAGAAGCTGGGGATTGGTACGAGCAGTACTTC | CASSVEAGDWYEQYF
TRBJ1-1 | TRBV5-1 | NA | NA | TGCGCCAGCAGCTTGGTACCCTCCGGGACACAAAACACTGAAGCTTTCTTT | CASSLVPSGTQNTEAFF
TRBJ2-5 | TRBV20-1 | TRBD2 | few | TGCAGTGCTCAGCCCGGGGGGGAGACCCAGTACTTC | CSAQPGGETQYF
TRBJ2-7 | TRBV20-1 | TRBD1 | few | TGCAGTGCTCCCGGGACAGGGAGCTCCTACGAGCAGTACTTC | CSAPGTGSSYEQYF
TRBJ2-7 | TRBV4-1 | NA | NA | TGCGCCAGCAGCCAGCAGGGTTGGGACTCACCTTCCTACGAGCAGTACTTC | CASSQQGWDSPSYEQYF
TRBJ2-7 | TRBV4-1 | NA | few | TGCGCCAGCAGCCAAGAGAAGGCAGGCTCCTACGAGCAGTACTTC | CASSQEKAGSYEQYF
TRBJ2-1 | TRBV15 | NA | NA | TGTGCCACCAGCCTAGTCTCGGCGGGCTTCCATGAGCAGTTCTTC | CATSLVSAGFHEQFF
TRBJ1-5 | TRBV28 | NA | once | TGTGCCACCGCGGGGCACTCTCATCAGCCCCAGCATTTT | CATAGHSHQPQHF
TRBJ2-5 | TRBV24-1 | TRBD1 | NA | TGTGCCACCAGTGACCCCGGACAGGGTATAGAGACCCAGTACTTC | CATSDPGQGIETQYF
TRBJ2-7 | TRBV6-2/TRBV6-3 | TRBD2 | NA | TGTGCCAGCAGGCCGGGACTAGCGATCTCGGCCTACGAGCAGTACTTC | CASRPGLAISAYEQYF
TRBJ2-7 | TRBV20-1 | TRBD2 | few | TGCAGTGCTGCCGGACTAGCGGACCACTACGAGCAGTACTTC | CSAAGLADHYEQYF
TRBJ2-5 | TRBV20-1 | NA | few | TGCAGTGCTAGAGTCCCCCCTATCTTC | CSARVPPIF
TRBJ2-7 | TRBV12-3/TRBV12-4 | NA | few | TGTGCCAGCAGTTTAGTGGCAGGTCGGGGCGAGCAGTACTTC | CASSLVAGRGEQYF
TRBJ2-3 | TRBV12-3/TRBV12-4 | NA | NA | TGTGCCAGCACCTTTAGCGGTGACTGGGCAGATACGGAATATTTC | CASTFSGDWADTEYF
TRBJ2-2 | TRBV5-1 | NA | NA | TGCGCCAGCAGCTTTGCACCGCCCGGGGAGCTGTTTTTT | CASSFAPPGELFF
TRBJ2-3 | TRBV6-6 | TRBD1 | few | TGTGCCAGCAGTTACGACAGGGGGTGGTTGGCGCAGTATTTT | CASSYDRGWLAQYF
TRBJ2-5 | TRBV20-1 | TRBD2 | NA | TGCAGTGCGACGAGCGGGAGGGCCCTGACAGAGACCCAGTACTTC | CSATSGRALTETQYF
TRBJ2-1 | TRBV14 | NA | NA | TGTGCCAGCAGCCAAGGTGGGAGTCACAATGAGCAGTTCTTC | CASSQGGSHNEQFF
TRBJ2-5 | TRBV6-5 | TRBD1 | few | TGTGCCAGCAGTTACACGACAGGGGGAGAGACCCAGTACTTC | CASSYTTGGETQYF
TRBJ2-3 | TRBV7-7 | TRBD2 | NA | TGTGCTAGCAGCTTAAGTCGTCTAGCGGGAGCAGATACGCAGTATTTT | CASSLSRLAGADTQYF
TRBJ1-2 | TRBV27 | TRBD1 | NA | TGTGCCAGCAGTTTGCAGGGGGCGTACGGTGGCTACACCTTC | CASSLQGAYGGYTF
TRBJ2-1 | TRBV6-4 | NA | few | TGTGCCAGCAGTGACCGGTGGGGGCGGTTGAATGAGCAGTTCTTC | CASSDRWGRLNEQFF
TRBJ2-3 | TRBV9 | NA | few | TGTGCCAGCAGCGTAGATGGGCGGGACACAGATACGCAGTATTTT | CASSVDGRDTDTQYF
TRBJ2-5 | TRBV9 | TRBD2 | NA | TGTGCCAGCGGGACTAGCGGCCAAGAGACCCAGTACTTC | CASGTSGQETQYF
TRBJ1-5 | TRBV5-1 | NA | few | TGCGCCAGCAGCTTGGAAGGGGTGAAGAATCAGCCCCAGCATTTT | CASSLEGVKNQPQHF
TRBJ1-1 | TRBV20-1 | NA | NA | TGCAGTGCTAGCGGTCTGCCGAACACTGAAGCTTTCTTT | CSASGLPNTEAFF
TRBJ2-5 | TRBV4-1 | NA | many | TGCGCCAGCAGCCAAGACTTGGGGGTAGCCCAAGGGCAAGAGACCCAGTACTTC | CASSQDLGVAQGQETQYF
TRBJ2-5 | TRBV5-1 | NA | NA | TGCGCCAGCAGCTTGGGTCGGGGGTACCAAGAGACCCAGTACTTC | CASSLGRGYQETQYF
TRBJ2-5 | TRBV5-1 | NA | NA | TGCGCCAGCAGCGCAGTCGGTGGGGAGGAGACCCAGTACTTC | CASSAVGGEETQYF
TRBJ2-7 | TRBV5-1 | TRBD1 | many | TGCGCCAGCAGCCAAAACCGGGACAGGGGTGAGCAGTACTTC | CASSQNRDRGEQYF
TRBJ2-7 | TRBV29-1 | NA | many | TGCAGCGTCACGCAGGGTACCCACGAGCAGTACTTC | CSVTQGTHEQYF
TRBJ2-1 | TRBV4-2 | NA | NA | TGTGCCAGCAGCCAAGATCAAGCGCTCTCCTACAATGAGCAGTTCTTC | CASSQDQALSYNEQFF
TRBJ2-2 | TRBV4-3 | NA | NA | TGCGCCAGCAGCCAAGTAATCCACAGGGCGGGGACCGGGGAGCTGTTTTTT | CASSQVIHRAGTGELFF
TRBJ2-5 | TRBV28 | NA | NA | TGTGCCAGCAGTTTAGGCCTAACAAGGGACGCGACCCAGTACTTC | CASSLGLTRDATQYF
TRBJ2-2 | TRBV5-1 | NA | once | TGCGCCAGCAGCTTATCAACGAGTAACACCGGGGAGCTGTTTTTT | CASSLSTSNTGELFF